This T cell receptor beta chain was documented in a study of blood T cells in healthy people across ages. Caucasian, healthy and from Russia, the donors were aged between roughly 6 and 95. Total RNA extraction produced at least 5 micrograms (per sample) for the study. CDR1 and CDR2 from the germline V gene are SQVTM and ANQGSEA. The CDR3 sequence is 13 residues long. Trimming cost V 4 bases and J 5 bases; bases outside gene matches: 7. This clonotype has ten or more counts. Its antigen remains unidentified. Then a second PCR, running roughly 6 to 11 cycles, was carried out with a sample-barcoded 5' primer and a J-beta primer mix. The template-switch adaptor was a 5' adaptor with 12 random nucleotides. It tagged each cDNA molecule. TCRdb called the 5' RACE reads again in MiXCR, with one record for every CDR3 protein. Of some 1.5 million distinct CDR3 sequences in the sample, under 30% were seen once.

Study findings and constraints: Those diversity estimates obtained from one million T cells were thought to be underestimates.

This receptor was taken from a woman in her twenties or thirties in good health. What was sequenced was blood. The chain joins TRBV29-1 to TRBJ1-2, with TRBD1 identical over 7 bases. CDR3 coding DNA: TGCAGCGTTGTTAAGGGGGCCCAGTATGGCTACACCTTC. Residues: CSVVKGAQYGYTF.